The 17 T cell receptor beta chains in this list originate from one sample, sequenced in a study of cytomegalovirus exposure and HLA in healthy donors. Primers for the PCR totalled 60 Vbeta and 13 Jbeta. The assay was immunoSEQ multiplex PCR, and TCRdb's table has in-frame clones only and misses some. Of under 300,000 clones detected, more than 55% appear once; the ten largest clones hold 2% to 2.5%. The source material was PBMCs. Every receptor here comes from a female donor in good health and CMV-seronegative.

J is TRBJ2-7 and V is TRBV28; TRBD1 matches 9 bases. CDR3 length: 15 amino acids. Germline assignment: CDR1 MDHEN and CDR2 SYDVKM. After removal of 6 bases from V and 1 base from J, the junction contained 7 bases not matched to a gene. DNA of the CDR3: TGTGCCAGCAGCGGAACAGGGGGCAGGTCCTACGAGCAGTACTTC. Translating gives CASSGTGGRSYEQYF.

The chain combines TRBV7-8 with TRBJ2-1, with 9 positions matching TRBD1. The V gene end was trimmed by 5 bases and the J gene end by 8 bases; junction bases not matched to a gene: 13. The CDR3 is 16 amino acids. CDR1 and CDR2 (germline): SGHVS, FQNEAQ. The CDR3 nucleotides read TGTGCCAGCAGCAGAACAGGGGGCAAGGGAGTCGATGAGCAGTTCTTC. Encoded protein: CASSRTGGKGVDEQFF.

This clone has a single count. The chain is built from TRBV15 and TRBJ2-2; possible D gene TRBD1, 6 bases. V lost 0 bases and J 5 bases, leaving 13 bases between the germline ends. The CDR3 length is 16 residues. Germline CDR1 LNHNV, CDR2 YYDKDF (reference sequence). Here the CDR3 DNA reads TGTGCCACCAGCAGAGATCCTGTCAGGGGAACCGGGGAGCTGTTTTTT. Amino acid sequence: CATSRDPVRGTGELFF.

V and J are TRBV30 and TRBJ2-7; 8 nucleotides agree with TRBD1. CDR3 length: 13 residues. V lost 4 bases to trimming and J lost 6 bases; unmatched junction nucleotides: 8. Germline V gives CDR1 GTSNPN, CDR2 SVGIG (reference sequence). The CDR3 nucleotides are TGTGCCTGGACAGGGGGCAAAGGAGGCGAGCAGTACTTC. This translates into CAWTGGKGGEQYF. Full variable domain (remainder filled in from reference TRBV30 and TRBJ2-7): SQTIHQWPATLVQPVGSPLSLECTVEGTSNPNLYWYRQAAGRGLQLLFYSVGIGQISSEVPQNLSASRPQDRQFILSSKKLLLSDSGFYLCAWTGGKGGEQYFGPGTRLTVT.

This clone was counted between two and nine times. This chain joins TRBV5-4 and TRBJ2-2; no firm D call. This CDR3 has 12 amino acids. V was pared by 3 bases and J by 10 bases, with 10 bases between. CDR1 SGHNT and CDR2 YYREEE come from the germline V gene (reference sequence). CDR3 sequence reads: CASSYDRVELFF. CDR3 DNA: TGTGCCAGCAGCTATGACCGGGTGGAGCTGTTTTTT.

V is TRBV2 and J is TRBJ2-7; D not resolved. Trimming pared 6 bases from V and 4 bases from J, leaving 4 bases between. The length of the CDR3 is 10 residues. The germline V gene has CDR1 SNHLY and CDR2 FYNNEI. The CDR3 nucleotides are TGTGCCAGCAGCGGGTACGAGCAGTACTTC. Translating it yields CASSGYEQYF.

This clone has just one count. This chain uses TRBV6-5 with TRBJ2-3, with 7 bases lining up with TRBD1. V dropped 1 base and J dropped 1; count of bases not matched to a gene: 5. The CDR3 is made up of 16 amino acids. CDR1 is MNHEY, CDR2 SVGAGI, per germline. The CDR3 nucleotides read TGTGCCAGCAGTTACTATCACGGACAGGGCACAGATACGCAGTATTTT. Amino acids: CASSYYHGQGTDTQYF.

The sample holds one count of this clone. The rearrangement joins TRBV2 to TRBJ2-1; 12 nucleotides match TRBD2. CDR1 and CDR2 from the germline V gene are SNHLY and FYNNEI. With 6 bases clipped from V and 4 bases from J, the junction kept 1 base outside the gene matches. The CDR3 covers 14 residues. The CDR3 is CASRGLAGYNEQFF. The DNA for the CDR3 is TGTGCCAGCAGGGGACTAGCGGGTTACAATGAGCAGTTCTTC.

The chain couples TRBV11-3 to TRBJ2-1; TRBD2 matches 11 bases. Germline V gene data show CDR1 as SGHNT and CDR2 as YENEEA. After removal of 4 bases from V and 8 bases from J, the junction contained 10 bases not matched to a gene. The CDR3 is 16 amino acids. In nucleotides, the CDR3 is TGTGCCAGCAGCTCGCAAACTAGCGGGAGTCTCGATGAGCAGTTCTTC. This sequence encodes CASSSQTSGSLDEQFF.

This clone was detected only a few times. CDR3 sequence reads: CASSADSYGTEAFF. In nucleotides, the CDR3 is TGTGCCAGCAGCGCGGACAGTTACGGCACTGAAGCTTTCTTT. The chain joins TRBV9 to TRBJ1-1; the D gene is possibly TRBD1 (6 bases). Germline-derived CDR1 and CDR2 are SGDLS and YYNGEE. The CDR3 sequence is 14 residues long. V was pared by 3 bases and J by 4 bases, with 13 bases between.

The chain has TRBV5-1 and TRBJ2-7; TRBD1 aligns across 9 bases. The CDR3 consists of 15 residues. The J segment lost 5 bases and the V segment lost 4 bases, leaving 10 bases of the junction unmatched. Germline V gene lookup returns CDR1 SGHRS and CDR2 YFSETQ. CDR3 residues: CASSIPGQGRHEQYF. The CDR3 DNA reads TGCGCCAGCAGCATACCGGGACAGGGCCGCCACGAGCAGTACTTC.

J is TRBJ1-2 and V is TRBV19, with D unclear. Germline V gene data show CDR1 as LNHDA and CDR2 as SQIVND (reference sequence). There are 13 residues in the CDR3. Trimming left V 1 base short and J 4 bases short, with 7 bases between. CDR3 protein: CASSIGQLYGYTF. CDR3 bases: TGTGCCAGTAGTATAGGACAACTCTATGGCTACACCTTC.

This chain joins TRBV7-7 and TRBJ2-7; D is ambiguous. From germline, CDR1 is SSHAT and CDR2 FNYEAQ (reference sequence). This CDR3 is built from 14 residues. Trimming removed 3 bases from V and 0 bases from J, with 9 bases in between. CDR3 in amino acids: CASSLNTHSYEQYF. The DNA of the CDR3 is TGTGCCAGCAGCTTGAACACACACTCCTACGAGCAGTACTTC.

This clone was detected only a few times. This chain links TRBV5-1 with TRBJ2-7, with 8 positions matching TRBD2. There are 16 residues in the CDR3. Germline trimming cut 0 bases from V and 4 bases from J; bases unmatched to any gene: 9. Germline-derived CDR1 and CDR2 are SGHRS and YFSETQ. In DNA form, the CDR3 reads TGCGCCAGCAGCTTGGCCGGATCGGGAGGGTCGTACGAGCAGTACTTC. Translating it yields CASSLAGSGGSYEQYF.

This rearrangement joins TRBV4-1 to TRBJ2-2; 10 bases align to TRBD2. Unmatched junction bases numbered 4, after V lost 3 bases and J lost 3 bases. The CDR3 has 16 residues. Germline CDR1 and CDR2: MGHRA and YSYEKL. For the CDR3, the DNA is TGCGCCAGCAGCCAGGGGGGACTAGCGTACACCGGGGAGCTGTTTTTT. Protein sequence: CASSQGGLAYTGELFF.

This chain joins TRBV18 and TRBJ1-1, with no clear D. Trimming removed 2 bases from V and 8 bases from J, with 15 bases in between. CDR1 and CDR2 (germline): KGHSH, LQKENI. The CDR3 is made up of 14 amino acids. The CDR3 spells CASSPFGGSAEAFF. The CDR3 DNA is TGTGCCAGCTCACCATTCGGAGGGTCAGCGGAAGCTTTCTTT.

This clone is a singleton in its sample. The chain links TRBV11-2 to TRBJ1-2; weak D call: TRBD1 (6 bases). This CDR3 has 14 residues. V was trimmed by 0 bases and J by 7 bases, leaving 12 bases between them. Looked up from germline, CDR1 is SGHAT and CDR2 is FQNNGV. CDR3 coding DNA: TGTGCCAGCAGCTTAGATGGGGGCGCGGGTGGCTACACCTTC. Protein: CASSLDGGAGGYTF.